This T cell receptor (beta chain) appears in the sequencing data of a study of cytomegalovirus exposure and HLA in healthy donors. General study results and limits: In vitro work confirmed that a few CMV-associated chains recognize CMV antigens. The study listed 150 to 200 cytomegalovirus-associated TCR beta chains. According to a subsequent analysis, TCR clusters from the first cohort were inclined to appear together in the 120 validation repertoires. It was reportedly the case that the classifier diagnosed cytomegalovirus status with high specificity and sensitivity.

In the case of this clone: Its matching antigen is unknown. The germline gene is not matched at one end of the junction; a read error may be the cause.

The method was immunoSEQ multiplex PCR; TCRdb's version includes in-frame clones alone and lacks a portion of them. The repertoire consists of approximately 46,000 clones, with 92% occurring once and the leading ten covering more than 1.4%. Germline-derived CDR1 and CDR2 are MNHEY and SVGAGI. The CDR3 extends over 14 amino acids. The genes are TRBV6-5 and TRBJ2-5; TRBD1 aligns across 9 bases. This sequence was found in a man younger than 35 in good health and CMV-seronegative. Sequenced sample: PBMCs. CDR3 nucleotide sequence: TGTGCCAACAGTTACGGGACAGGGCAAGAGACCCAGTACTTC. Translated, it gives CANSYGTGQETQYF.